These T cell receptor beta chains were read from a single sample in a study of identical twins. TCRdb re-called the 5' RACE reads with MiXCR, one entry per CDR3 protein. Found here are about 190,000 distinct CDR3 sequences, approximately 16% of them singletons; the top ten hold around two fifths. This sample also appeared in a second study, on T cells expressing NK-cell markers.

The material sequenced was CD8+ T cells sorted from blood. These receptors were taken from a woman younger than 30 in good health. Each CDR3 is given with its conserved first and last residue. The order of the fields is D gene, V gene, J gene, clone size, CDR3 protein, CDR3 DNA. A D gene is named only where the DNA matches it firmly. Clone size is given for some rows only: seen once, a few or many times, or a class if the clone is expanded.

D gene: NA; V gene: TRBV20-1; J gene: TRBJ2-2; clone size: few; CDR3 protein: CSARGGGRSNTGELFF; CDR3 DNA: TGCAGTGCTAGAGGTGGGGGACGATCGAACACCGGGGAGCTGTTTTTT
D gene: TRBD1; V gene: TRBV5-1; J gene: TRBJ1-2; clone size: NA; CDR3 protein: CASSLEFGQVAGYTF; CDR3 DNA: TGCGCCAGCAGCTTGGAGTTCGGACAGGTGGCGGGCTACACCTTC
D gene: NA; V gene: TRBV7-8; J gene: TRBJ1-2; clone size: NA; CDR3 protein: CASSSTSYGYTF; CDR3 DNA: TGTGCCAGCAGCTCGACCAGCTATGGCTACACCTTC
D gene: NA; V gene: TRBV5-1; J gene: TRBJ2-7; clone size: NA; CDR3 protein: CASSFSGDRIDEQYF; CDR3 DNA: TGCGCCAGCAGCTTTAGCGGCGACAGAATCGACGAGCAGTACTTC
D gene: NA; V gene: TRBV6-5; J gene: TRBJ2-3; clone size: NA; CDR3 protein: CASSYATEPRGADTQYF; CDR3 DNA: TGTGCCAGCAGTTACGCCACGGAGCCCAGGGGGGCAGATACGCAGTATTTT
D gene: TRBD1; V gene: TRBV29-1; J gene: TRBJ1-5; clone size: few; CDR3 protein: CSVSGGTSNQPQHF; CDR3 DNA: TGCAGCGTTTCAGGGGGGACGAGCAATCAGCCCCAGCATTTT
D gene: NA; V gene: TRBV4-3; J gene: TRBJ2-1; clone size: NA; CDR3 protein: CASSQDVVTKYNEQFF; CDR3 DNA: TGCGCCAGCAGCCAAGATGTTGTGACTAAGTACAATGAGCAGTTCTTC
D gene: TRBD2; V gene: TRBV12-3/TRBV12-4; J gene: TRBJ2-1; clone size: many; CDR3 protein: CASSVTSGYNEQFF; CDR3 DNA: TGTGCCAGCAGTGTGACTAGCGGATACAATGAGCAGTTCTTC
D gene: TRBD2; V gene: TRBV11-2; J gene: TRBJ2-1; clone size: NA; CDR3 protein: CASSLGSSGRSSYNEQFF; CDR3 DNA: TGTGCCAGCAGCTTAGGTTCTAGCGGGAGAAGCTCCTACAATGAGCAGTTCTTC
D gene: NA; V gene: TRBV9; J gene: TRBJ2-1; clone size: few; CDR3 protein: CASRGTGPGEQFF; CDR3 DNA: TGTGCCAGCCGGGGGACTGGACCGGGTGAGCAGTTCTTC
D gene: NA; V gene: TRBV9; J gene: TRBJ1-2; clone size: NA; CDR3 protein: CASSADLSANYGYTF; CDR3 DNA: TGTGCCAGCAGCGCCGACCTCAGCGCTAACTATGGCTACACCTTC
D gene: TRBD2; V gene: TRBV15; J gene: TRBJ2-3; clone size: NA; CDR3 protein: CATSRLAGDTQYF; CDR3 DNA: TGTGCCACCAGCAGGCTAGCGGGAGATACGCAGTATTTT
D gene: NA; V gene: TRBV12-3/TRBV12-4; J gene: TRBJ1-2; clone size: few; CDR3 protein: CASSSSAGYTF; CDR3 DNA: TGTGCCAGCAGCTCGAGCGCTGGCTACACCTTC
D gene: TRBD2; V gene: TRBV12-3/TRBV12-4; J gene: TRBJ2-3; clone size: few; CDR3 protein: CASSVTGGGTDTQYF; CDR3 DNA: TGTGCCAGCAGTGTTACCGGGGGGGGCACAGATACGCAGTATTTT
D gene: NA; V gene: TRBV28; J gene: TRBJ2-7; clone size: NA; CDR3 protein: CASRRGAAYEQYF; CDR3 DNA: TGTGCCAGCAGACGAGGGGCAGCCTACGAGCAGTACTTC
D gene: TRBD1; V gene: TRBV7-6; J gene: TRBJ2-7; clone size: NA; CDR3 protein: CASSQVGTGALEQYF; CDR3 DNA: TGTGCCAGCAGCCAAGTAGGGACAGGGGCGCTTGAGCAGTACTTC
D gene: NA; V gene: TRBV30; J gene: TRBJ2-7; clone size: NA; CDR3 protein: CAWSVIIRGEQYF; CDR3 DNA: TGTGCCTGGAGTGTAATAATTAGGGGGGAGCAGTACTTC
D gene: TRBD2; V gene: TRBV4-1; J gene: TRBJ2-3; clone size: NA; CDR3 protein: CASSHRAGGSTDTQYF; CDR3 DNA: TGCGCCAGCAGCCATAGAGCGGGGGGGAGCACAGATACGCAGTATTTT
D gene: TRBD2; V gene: TRBV6-1; J gene: TRBJ2-2; clone size: few; CDR3 protein: CASSQGLAGGTTGELFF; CDR3 DNA: TGTGCCAGCAGTCAAGGACTAGCGGGGGGGACCACCGGGGAGCTGTTTTTT
D gene: NA; V gene: TRBV25-1; J gene: TRBJ2-7; clone size: NA; CDR3 protein: CASSESKAYEQYF; CDR3 DNA: TGTGCCAGCAGTGAGTCCAAAGCCTACGAGCAGTACTTC
D gene: NA; V gene: TRBV14; J gene: TRBJ2-3; clone size: NA; CDR3 protein: CASSPIWGTDTQYF; CDR3 DNA: TGTGCCAGCAGCCCCATCTGGGGCACAGATACGCAGTATTTT
D gene: TRBD2; V gene: TRBV6-1; J gene: TRBJ2-6; clone size: NA; CDR3 protein: CARRSLAGVSGANVLTF; CDR3 DNA: TGTGCCAGAAGGTCCTTAGCGGGGGTCTCTGGGGCCAACGTCCTGACTTTC
D gene: TRBD1; V gene: TRBV7-9; J gene: TRBJ1-2; clone size: NA; CDR3 protein: CASSSRQGVNYGYTF; CDR3 DNA: TGTGCCAGCAGCTCGCGACAGGGTGTTAACTATGGCTACACCTTC
D gene: NA; V gene: TRBV27; J gene: TRBJ1-2; clone size: NA; CDR3 protein: CASSLSGGGYTF; CDR3 DNA: TGTGCCAGCAGTTTGTCAGGAGGTGGCTACACCTTC
D gene: NA; V gene: TRBV14; J gene: TRBJ2-4; clone size: few; CDR3 protein: CASSQDVRARQYF; CDR3 DNA: TGTGCCAGCAGCCAAGATGTTCGGGCACGGCAGTACTTC
D gene: TRBD2; V gene: TRBV4-3; J gene: TRBJ2-7; clone size: NA; CDR3 protein: CASSQLGLAGTYEQYF; CDR3 DNA: TGCGCCAGCAGCCAATTAGGCCTAGCGGGGACCTACGAGCAGTACTTC
D gene: NA; V gene: TRBV7-8; J gene: TRBJ1-2; clone size: NA; CDR3 protein: CASSLGIGGGYTF; CDR3 DNA: TGTGCCAGCAGCTTAGGTATAGGTGGTGGCTACACCTTC
D gene: NA; V gene: TRBV29-1; J gene: TRBJ2-1; clone size: NA; CDR3 protein: CSSQSGTYNEQFF; CDR3 DNA: TGCAGCTCTCAATCCGGGACCTACAATGAGCAGTTCTTC
D gene: TRBD2; V gene: TRBV3-1; J gene: TRBJ2-1; clone size: NA; CDR3 protein: CASSQPGLAGGPSNNEQFF; CDR3 DNA: TGTGCCAGCAGCCAACCGGGACTAGCGGGAGGGCCGAGTAACAATGAGCAGTTCTTC
D gene: NA; V gene: TRBV2; J gene: TRBJ2-2; clone size: NA; CDR3 protein: CAIFREKGTGELFF; CDR3 DNA: TGTGCCATCTTCCGGGAGAAAGGGACGGGGGAGCTGTTTTTT
D gene: TRBD2; V gene: TRBV29-1; J gene: TRBJ2-2; clone size: NA; CDR3 protein: CSAVEREGPSIGELFF; CDR3 DNA: TGCAGCGCCGTAGAGCGGGAGGGCCCCTCCATCGGGGAGCTGTTTTTT
D gene: NA; V gene: TRBV7-8; J gene: TRBJ2-7; clone size: NA; CDR3 protein: CASSLGGGALAYEQYF; CDR3 DNA: TGTGCCAGCAGCTTGGGAGGGGGCGCGTTGGCCTACGAGCAGTACTTC
D gene: TRBD1; V gene: TRBV7-9; J gene: TRBJ1-4; clone size: many; CDR3 protein: CASSGPTGRDEKLFF; CDR3 DNA: TGTGCCAGCAGCGGCCCGACAGGGAGAGATGAAAAACTGTTTTTT
D gene: TRBD1; V gene: TRBV5-1; J gene: TRBJ1-2; clone size: NA; CDR3 protein: CASSWGDSTNYGYTF; CDR3 DNA: TGCGCCAGCAGCTGGGGGGACAGTACTAACTATGGCTACACCTTC
D gene: TRBD2; V gene: TRBV9; J gene: TRBJ2-3; clone size: NA; CDR3 protein: CASSPSGGAGTQYF; CDR3 DNA: TGTGCCAGCAGCCCTAGCGGGGGGGCGGGTACGCAGTATTTT
D gene: TRBD2; V gene: TRBV20-1; J gene: TRBJ2-3; clone size: few; CDR3 protein: CSAIPAGTQYF; CDR3 DNA: TGCAGTGCTATCCCAGCGGGAACGCAGTATTTT
D gene: NA; V gene: TRBV29-1; J gene: TRBJ2-2; clone size: many; CDR3 protein: CSVEENTGELFF; CDR3 DNA: TGCAGCGTTGAAGAAAACACCGGGGAGCTGTTTTTT
D gene: NA; V gene: TRBV20-1; J gene: TRBJ2-4; clone size: few; CDR3 protein: CSASFRRKNIQYF; CDR3 DNA: TGCAGTGCTAGCTTTCGCCGCAAAAACATTCAGTACTTC
D gene: NA; V gene: TRBV12-3/TRBV12-4; J gene: TRBJ1-2; clone size: NA; CDR3 protein: CASSLTAGDGYTF; CDR3 DNA: TGTGCCAGCAGTTTGACCGCCGGGGATGGCTACACCTTC
D gene: NA; V gene: TRBV7-9; J gene: TRBJ2-1; clone size: few; CDR3 protein: CASTPPRGHLPNEQFF; CDR3 DNA: TGTGCCAGCACCCCCCCCCGGGGCCATCTACCAAATGAGCAGTTCTTC
D gene: NA; V gene: TRBV7-9; J gene: TRBJ2-3; clone size: NA; CDR3 protein: CASTRGSTDTQYF; CDR3 DNA: TGTGCCAGCACCCGAGGTAGCACAGATACGCAGTATTTT
D gene: NA; V gene: TRBV29-1; J gene: TRBJ2-1; clone size: NA; CDR3 protein: CSVDLSVGYNEQFF; CDR3 DNA: TGCAGCGTTGATTTGTCTGTAGGGTACAATGAGCAGTTCTTC
D gene: NA; V gene: TRBV3-1; J gene: TRBJ1-1; clone size: once; CDR3 protein: CASSHQSSNTEAFF; CDR3 DNA: TGTGCCAGCAGCCATCAGTCGTCGAACACTGAAGCTTTCTTT
D gene: NA; V gene: TRBV6-5; J gene: TRBJ2-3; clone size: few; CDR3 protein: CASSYLPSTDTQYF; CDR3 DNA: TGTGCCAGCAGTTACCTCCCAAGCACAGATACGCAGTATTTT
D gene: TRBD2; V gene: TRBV7-9; J gene: TRBJ2-1; clone size: NA; CDR3 protein: CASSSTGGEYNEQFF; CDR3 DNA: TGTGCCAGCAGTTCCACGGGGGGGGAATACAATGAGCAGTTCTTC
D gene: NA; V gene: TRBV7-9; J gene: TRBJ2-2; clone size: NA; CDR3 protein: CASRADSNTGKLFF; CDR3 DNA: TGTGCCAGCAGAGCGGACAGTAACACCGGGAAGCTGTTTTTT
D gene: TRBD2; V gene: TRBV15; J gene: TRBJ2-1; clone size: few; CDR3 protein: CATSSAMGLAGRDEQFF; CDR3 DNA: TGTGCCACCAGCAGCGCGATGGGACTAGCGGGAAGAGATGAGCAGTTCTTC
D gene: TRBD2; V gene: TRBV7-8; J gene: TRBJ2-1; clone size: NA; CDR3 protein: CASSLGPGGAYNEQFF; CDR3 DNA: TGTGCCAGCAGCTTAGGTCCGGGAGGCGCCTACAATGAGCAGTTCTTC
D gene: NA; V gene: TRBV11-3; J gene: TRBJ2-1; clone size: few; CDR3 protein: CASSHKPGHEQFF; CDR3 DNA: TGTGCCAGCAGCCATAAGCCGGGACACGAGCAGTTCTTC
D gene: NA; V gene: TRBV5-5; J gene: TRBJ1-2; clone size: few; CDR3 protein: CASSLVAGQVALGYTF; CDR3 DNA: TGTGCCAGCAGCTTGGTAGCCGGGCAGGTTGCTCTTGGCTACACCTTC
D gene: TRBD1; V gene: TRBV4-1; J gene: TRBJ2-7; clone size: few; CDR3 protein: CASSPTGTEYEQYF; CDR3 DNA: TGCGCCAGCAGCCCCACCGGGACAGAGTACGAGCAGTACTTC
D gene: NA; V gene: TRBV11-2; J gene: TRBJ1-2; clone size: NA; CDR3 protein: CASSTGNGYGYTF; CDR3 DNA: TGTGCCAGCAGCACCGGAAATGGATATGGCTACACCTTC
D gene: NA; V gene: TRBV20-1; J gene: TRBJ2-4; clone size: few; CDR3 protein: CSARGDSSGKNIQYF; CDR3 DNA: TGCAGTGCTAGGGGGGACTCCAGCGGCAAAAACATTCAGTACTTC
D gene: NA; V gene: TRBV11-2; J gene: TRBJ2-1; clone size: NA; CDR3 protein: CASSLGRKGEQFF; CDR3 DNA: TGTGCCAGCAGCTTAGGGCGTAAGGGGGAGCAGTTCTTC
D gene: NA; V gene: TRBV12-3/TRBV12-4; J gene: TRBJ2-3; clone size: many; CDR3 protein: CASGSGRRSTDTQYF; CDR3 DNA: TGTGCCAGCGGGTCGGGACGGCGAAGCACAGATACGCAGTATTTT